This T cell receptor (beta chain) was sequenced for a study of T cells in Graves' hyperthyroidism and ophthalmopathy. This CDR3 is built from 11 residues. Trimming stripped 3 bases from V and 7 bases from J, with 7 bases between. The germline V gene has CDR1 SGHVS and CDR2 FQNEAQ. Study outcomes and limitations: In the blood, most expanded thyroid clonotypes above 0.001 appeared as well. Using 13 V-J features, a model discriminated ophthalmopathy from stable hyperthyroidism.

RNA transcripts yielded amplified TCR beta CDR3 regions. The study used the HTBI primer set for a first-round RT-PCR of the TCR CDR3. TCRdb independently ran MiXCR on the multiplex PCR reads; one entry per CDR3 protein. Of about 500,000 distinct CDR3 sequences in the sample, 46% were seen once. Patients were excluded because of uncontrolled infection, other autoimmune disease, pregnancy or lactation. Notes on this clonotype: The antigen remains unidentified.

The sequencing sample was made of peripheral blood or thyroid tissue (not recorded which). The rearrangement links TRBV7-8 to TRBJ2-7, with no clear D. The receptor was derived from an adult woman with Graves' disease, either hyperthyroidism or ophthalmopathy (not recorded which). In nucleotides, the CDR3 is TGTGCCAGCAGCTTCCTCTGGGAGCAGTACTTC. This codes for CASSFLWEQYF.